Sequencing of this T cell receptor (beta chain) was carried out in a study of cytomegalovirus exposure and HLA in healthy donors (dated by TCRdb to 2015 to 2018). Study-wide context: An earlier analysis of 587 of the donors reported about 260 Gb of sequence data and around 120 million unique TCR beta sequences obtained from around 190 million T cells. An early release that covered fewer than 800 HLA-typed donors contained about 300 gigabases of sequencing data and around 85 million unique TCR sequences. Among the approximately 430 genotyped donors, roughly 80% belonged to the genetic ancestry cluster associated with self-reported Caucasian donors. The study aimed to test whether signatures of past pathogen exposure could be identified by cataloging public T cell receptors. The study profiled the T cell repertoires of 500 to 800 subjects by immunosequencing and related them to cytomegalovirus serostatus. A separate validation cohort of roughly 120 different subjects was used in addition to the approximately 670-subject first cohort. The study combined high-throughput TCR immunosequencing, statistical association of individual TCRs with disease status, and machine learning to predict cytomegalovirus infection status. In a later analysis, previously published TCR beta repertoires from hundreds of donors were re-analyzed and high-resolution HLA genotyping was added so that TCR occurrence patterns could be studied. The later analysis used no new phenotypic data to find candidate immune exposures, relying instead on TCR beta sequences and their occurrence across donors. To decide whether each TCR beta V gene segment behaved as functional or pseudogenic, an earlier analysis of approximately 590 of the donors relied on high-throughput TCR beta sequencing. Donor age, sex, ethnicity and CMV serostatus were collected together with the repertoire data. A later genetic analysis took genome-wide SNP genotypes for about three fifths of the 666 donors and used that subset as a discovery cohort. Every repertoire in the discovery cohort had been generated on one and the same sequencing platform. HLA typing covered class I and class II loci at four-digit resolution. The number of typed donors differed by locus: roughly 629-630 for A, B, C, DRB1 and DQB1; 500 to 550 for DQA1; around 580 for DPA1; and around 450 for DPB1. Roughly 5 DR-DQ haplotypes were handled as single units for association and clustering because linkage in the cohort was strong. Across some 400 genotyped donors of the cohort, an average of about 220,000 unique TCR beta nucleotide sequences per donor were sequenced, and roughly 20% of those sequences were non-productive. The study at large found these results: The authors suggested that the approach could potentially be generalized to other disease states and immunological phenotypes. Most CMV-associated TCR beta chains appeared to be HLA-restricted in a later analysis, and the HLA associations seemed to be driven largely by CMV exposure. The classifier was reported to diagnose cytomegalovirus status with high specificity and sensitivity in both the original and validation cohorts. Because counts were too low, 15 to 20 rarely observed V segments, including chromosome 9 orphons, were left out of the earlier analysis of approximately 580 of the donors. According to a later genetic analysis, donors in an Asian-associated ancestry cluster had fewer N-insertions in productive TCRs than the roughly 660-donor mean. A cluster of highly shared sequence variants was judged likely to be a technical artifact of the sequencing pipeline. Specific HLA alleles were associated with about 17,000 TCR beta sequences at a false discovery rate of 0.05 in a later analysis. Broadly in line with IMGT annotations, most TCR beta V segments showed up in productive rearrangements about 87% or about 30% of the time in an earlier analysis of 450 to 750 of the donors. In a later analysis, several top co-occurrence clusters were reported to appear linked to parvovirus B19, influenza, CMV and Epstein-Barr virus. In a later analysis, TCR association rates were found to vary across HLA loci, with the most associated TCRs seen for DRB1 alleles and the fewest for HLA-C alleles. Only TCR beta chains were sequenced in this cohort, and the absence of alpha or paired-chain data limited detectable features. In vitro tests confirmed that a few of the cytomegalovirus-associated TCR beta chains recognize cytomegalovirus antigens. In a later analysis, HLA-associated TCR beta chains showed more clonal expansion and lower generation probabilities than non-associated chains that were equally common. A total of roughly 160 TCR beta chains were listed by the study as associated with cytomegalovirus. A further reported finding was that TCR beta sequences accurately predicted the HLA-A and HLA-B alleles for most subjects in the first cohort. When HLA alleles, especially DR and DQ, strongly co-occurred, TCR associations were difficult to assign to individual alleles. For the cohort, immune exposure information was limited to CMV serostatus. Correlated functional status among segregating V segments might be attributable to linkage disequilibrium, but an unknown experimental factor could not be ruled out. HLA typing was unavailable for some donors at each locus, so association tests used only the typed subset. In a later genetic analysis, a missense DCLRE1C variant was associated with V-gene and J-gene trimming of TCR beta chains, and the association was replicated in an independent cohort. Presence/absence analyses assumed roughly uniform sequencing depth across donors, an assumption that may not hold. Most TCR sequences were observed very rarely across donors, whereas some public TCRs were present in many individuals.

In total, approximately 610 healthy bone marrow donors made up the cohort. All cohort members were sampled while nominally healthy, although unrecorded immune exposures were likely present. The donor tested CMV seropositive, placing the donor among the 250 to 300 seropositive members of the cohort. Each donor provided a peripheral blood sample, and peripheral blood mononuclear cells were used for TCR beta sequencing. Genomic DNA was extracted from the blood cell samples with the Qiagen DNeasy Blood Extraction Kit. Details on this clone: Its specific antigen is unknown. One base away there is no much larger clone; base qualities are not given.

The library was made by the immunoSEQ multiplex PCR assay. A mixture of 60 forward primers for TCR Vbeta segments and 13 reverse primers for TCR Jbeta segments was used in the multiplex PCR. The CDR3 region of rearranged TCR beta genes was amplified from genomic DNA by a multiplex PCR assay. The Illumina HiSeq System was used to sequence the amplified TCR beta libraries as 87-base-pair reads. Under the source paper's analysis protocol: Across the 670 or so repertoires, a later analysis counted about 81 million unique TCR beta chains, around 10 million of which were shared by at least two donors. Raw reads were error-corrected and collapsed into unique sequences with a nearest-neighbor algorithm that merged closely related sequences to remove PCR and sequencing errors. CDR3 sequences were aligned to IMGT reference sequences to assign V, D and J gene segments. For a sequence to be retained, at least a six-nucleotide match to both a V gene segment and a J gene segment was required. A rearrangement counted as productive if the CDR3 had no stop codons and remained in frame with V and J, and every other rearrangement counted as non-productive. CDR3 was defined according to IMGT convention as the region running from the second conserved V-encoded cysteine to the conserved J-encoded phenylalanine. The earlier analysis of about 590 of the donors excluded sequences that lacked an unambiguous match to a single V gene segment. In an earlier analysis of around 590 of the donors, a V segment was called functional when productive rearrangements were above 56.7%, and segregating when the standard deviation between donors exceeded 5%. A statistical classification framework was built for diagnosing cytomegalovirus status from the catalog of TCR beta chain sequences. In a later analysis, TCR nucleotide sequences were compared against IMGT/GENE-DB human TR gene sequences so that V and J genes could be assigned. The TCRdist pipeline was used in a later analysis to assign CDR3 sequences and most-parsimonious VDJ recombination scenarios. In a later analysis, each TCR beta chain was defined by its CDR3 amino acid sequence together with its V-gene family, and reads without a unique V-gene family were excluded. As a way to deal with suspected cross-contamination and a sequencing artifact, a later analysis dropped over 550 nucleotide sequences that were highly shared and had low generation probability. In a later analysis, a clonal expansion index for each public chain was calculated from normalized within-repertoire ranks of inferred template counts. In a later analysis, generation probabilities were computed with a VDJ recombination model fitted to out-of-frame rearrangements, and the resulting probabilities were checked against IGoR. In a later analysis, TCR-TCR, TCR-HLA and TCR-CMV co-occurrence was scored with hypergeometric tests, and a repertoire-size bias correction was applied to TCR pairs. To estimate false discovery rates, a later analysis permuted the HLA or CMV assignments 20 times. In a later analysis, co-occurring TCRs were grouped using DBSCAN, with TCRdist sequence similarity added in when clustering inside HLA-allele-positive subsets. Repertoires with fewer than 30,000 or more than 120,000 public chains were left out of co-occurrence clustering, as were five repertoires with anomalous nucleotide sharing. The source is immuneACCESS, and TCRdb retained only in-frame sequences with V and J called. Part of the clones is not carried over; for the studies checked, unresolved V genes explain less than half of this, and the remainder is unexplained. V, J and clone size were drawn from that table, and D and trimming were deduced from the DNA. The table for this sample lists about 190,000 clones; 60% to 80% of them were counted only once. The ten largest clones add up to over 2% of the sample.

Input material: PBMCs. This receptor was taken from a woman between 25 and 40 years old in good health and CMV-seropositive.

The CDR3 is CASGRRGPTEAFF. In nucleotide form, the sequence is TGTGCCAGCGGACGCAGGGGTCCCACTGAAGCTTTCTTT. The sequence joins TRBV27 to TRBJ1-1; TRBD1 is a weak D gene call, 6 bases matching. V lost 8 bases and J lost 4 bases; the stretch between them is 14 bases long. Per the germline V gene (reference sequence), MNHEY is the CDR1 and SMNVEV is the CDR2. The cysteine opens and the phenylalanine closes a CDR3 of 13 amino acids. Solely the CDR3 DNA is kept, with 39 bases framed from the first base.